The T cell receptor (beta chain) under discussion was sequenced for a study of T cell responses to AZD1222 COVID-19 vaccine. Regarding the study as a whole: Rises in breadth and depth of Spike-specific TCRs came after two AZD1222 doses.

Libraries were prepared by immunoSEQ multiplex PCR; TCRdb keeps only in-frame clonotypes and omits some of them. The table includes about 140,000 clones, 75% to 95% detected once. About this clone itself: The antigen remains unidentified.

The germline CDR1 and CDR2 sequences are KGHSH and LQKENI. V was shortened by 0 bases and J by 3 bases, with 10 bases between the two germline ends. The CDR3 runs 15 residues. The sequence derives from an adult in good health. Sequenced material: peripheral blood, taken on day 0 of AZD1222 vaccination. The chain combines TRBV18 with TRBJ2-3; possible D gene TRBD2, 5 bases. Here the CDR3 DNA reads TGTGCCAGCTCACCACCGAGCGGAAGGACAGATACGCAGTATTTT. Translation: CASSPPSGRTDTQYF.